The rows below give T cell receptor beta chains drawn from one sample of a study of early T cells in non-severe SARS-CoV-2 infection. TCRdb re-called the 5' RACE reads through MiXCR, storing one row per CDR3 protein. The repertoire has roughly 29,000 distinct CDR3 sequences, approximately 5.1% of them found once; the top ten carry roughly 22%. Source material: whole blood. These receptors were obtained from an adult who was a healthcare worker with PCR-confirmed SARS-CoV-2 infection or an uninfected control (not recorded which). The CDR3 runs from the conserved cysteine through the conserved F or W. Each record gives: V gene, J gene, clone size, CDR3 protein. Size is omitted from some rows. Given values are once, few, many or a class for expanded clones.

TRBV11-2	TRBJ2-1	many	CASSLGPAGAYNEQFF
TRBV7-2	TRBJ2-3	.	CASSLDSGTTDTQYF
TRBV5-4	TRBJ2-5	few	CASSLWATETQYF
TRBV11-2	TRBJ2-3	many	CASSPPGLATDTQYF
TRBV7-2	TRBJ2-7	many	CASSLYLQRGDRRGREQYF
TRBV4-1	TRBJ2-1	many	CASSQEGLGPLREQFF
TRBV4-3	TRBJ2-3	few	CASSQGTSGGWDTQYF
TRBV2	TRBJ1-5	many	CASTAEGQPQHF
TRBV7-9	TRBJ2-3	many	CASSLLGAEGTQYF
TRBV20-1	TRBJ2-3	many	CSARDRRVAGYTDTQYF
TRBV4-2	TRBJ1-3	many	CASSQESAGAGGNTIYF
TRBV4-3	TRBJ2-7	few	CASSQDSGRGAYEQYF
TRBV11-2	TRBJ2-7	many	CASSFGFVAGQYF
TRBV9	TRBJ1-2	.	CASSPQQGYGMDYGYTF
TRBV12-3/TRBV12-4	TRBJ2-7	once	CASSTTVSYEQYF
TRBV20-1	TRBJ2-7	many	CSARGARDSSYEQYF
TRBV3-1	TRBJ2-7	many	CASSQEYRLDRGLHEQYF
TRBV27	TRBJ2-1	many	CASSLAGFDNEQFF
TRBV5-1	TRBJ2-1	few	CASSLSGGNSYNEQFF
TRBV28	TRBJ1-5	many	CASIHPGGNQPQHF
TRBV4-2	TRBJ2-2	few	CASSQVPGLNTGELFF
TRBV4-3	TRBJ1-5	many	CASSQNRVQPQHF
TRBV20-1	TRBJ1-5	many	CSAQGQGNQPQHF
TRBV30	TRBJ2-7	many	CAWSRTGVEQYF
TRBV5-4	TRBJ2-3	few	CASSLEGIGRGDTQYF
TRBV12-3/TRBV12-4	TRBJ1-4	many	CASSLSQGTNEKLFF
TRBV4-2	TRBJ1-5	.	CASSPTTGNNQPQHF
TRBV12-2	TRBJ1-2	many	CASRIGADSLFIFYYGYTF
TRBV27	TRBJ2-1	many	CASSLALSNEQFF
TRBV7-2	TRBJ1-1	.	CASSETMNTEAFF
TRBV19	TRBJ2-1	.	CASGTGTSGGSNEQFF
TRBV5-5	TRBJ2-7	many	CASSLGAVSEQYF
TRBV20-1	TRBJ1-5	few	CSARGGGTGSNQPQHF
TRBV19	TRBJ1-4	.	CASSNRARLPATNEKLFF
TRBV9	TRBJ2-1	many	CASSVYSGEQFF
TRBV12-3/TRBV12-4	TRBJ2-3	few	CASSELAGYTDTQYF
TRBV20-1	TRBJ2-5	few	CSVSSLQETQYF
TRBV3-1	TRBJ1-1	.	CASSQGGTEAFF
TRBV29-1	TRBJ2-3	many	CSGNSNRKDTQYF
TRBV7-9	TRBJ1-3	few	CASSLAGQGGNTIYF
TRBV7-6	TRBJ2-5	.	CASSFGRQETQYF
TRBV7-3	TRBJ1-2	many	CASSLYDVRGYTF
TRBV5-5	TRBJ2-7	few	CASSLLAGGYEQYF
TRBV12-3/TRBV12-4	TRBJ1-4	many	CASRAGRLGKLFF
TRBV5-6	TRBJ2-1	many	CASSLVGQPYNEQFF
TRBV18	TRBJ2-2	many	CASSLSANTGELFF
TRBV7-2	TRBJ2-7	.	CASSSRDGYEQYF
TRBV30	TRBJ2-4	many	CAWSVGGRIKNIQYF
TRBV7-2	TRBJ2-3	few	CASSLVPAATDTQYF
TRBV7-9	TRBJ2-7	many	CASSLGAISYEQYF
TRBV19	TRBJ1-2	.	CASSIGGHLYGYTF
TRBV5-1	TRBJ2-7	.	CASSFGQGSYEQYF
TRBV9	TRBJ2-1	many	CASSGSTLSSYNEQFF